The 10 T cell receptor beta chains below come from one sample, sequenced in a study of cytomegalovirus exposure and HLA in healthy donors. The PCR made use of 60 Vbeta and 13 Jbeta primers. Clones were read by immunoSEQ multiplex PCR, and TCRdb kept only the in-frame ones, dropping some. The sample has roughly 200,000 clones; approximately 80% are singletons. Sequenced material: PBMCs. All receptors come from a woman in her thirties in good health and CMV-seronegative.

The genes are TRBV7-9 and TRBJ2-7; 10 bases fit TRBD1. V lost 4 bases, J lost 4 bases, and 4 bases stayed unmatched. This CDR3 comprises 14 residues. Germline V CDR1 and CDR2: SEHNR, FQNEAQ (reference sequence). CDR3 in amino acids: CASSSTGGWYEQYF. The DNA for the CDR3 is TGTGCCAGCAGCTCGACAGGGGGCTGGTACGAGCAGTACTTC.

The V gene is TRBV5-1, the J gene TRBJ1-1; 10 bases line up with TRBD1. Germline CDR1 SGHRS, CDR2 YFSETQ. V shed 4 bases and J 2 bases; nucleotides not matched to a gene: 8. The CDR3 runs 16 residues. CDR3 loop: CASSTDRGRFNTEAFF. As DNA, the CDR3 is TGCGCCAGCAGCACCGACAGGGGGCGGTTTAACACTGAAGCTTTCTTT.

The CDR3 nucleotides read TGTGCCAGCAACCCTACCGGGACTTGGGGAGATACGCAGTATTTT. Translation: CASNPTGTWGDTQYF. V and J are TRBV28 and TRBJ2-3; a weak D match, TRBD2 (6 bases). V was clipped by 7 bases and J by 5 bases, with 19 bases between them. The CDR3 loop spans 15 amino acids. Germline V lookup: CDR1 MDHEN, CDR2 SYDVKM.

V is TRBV29-1 and J is TRBJ2-7, with unresolved D. V was trimmed by 1 base and J by 3 bases, leaving 10 bases between them. Germline assignment: CDR1 SQVTM and CDR2 ANQGSEA. CDR3 length equals 13 residues. The CDR3 DNA reads TGCAGCGTTGAAGGTGAGAACGACTACGAGCAGTACTTC. Protein: CSVEGENDYEQYF.

The chain is built from TRBV30 and TRBJ1-3; D is unclear. The CDR3 has 13 residues. Between the trimmed V and J ends, which lost 8 bases and 4 bases, there was a span of 15 bases. CDR1 and CDR2 (germline): GTSNPN, SVGIG (reference sequence). The CDR3 sequence is CAGGLLGGNTIYF. Here the CDR3 DNA reads TGTGCCGGCGGACTTTTGGGGGGAAACACCATATATTTT.

The chain links TRBV5-4 to TRBJ2-1; 11 bases are shared with TRBD1. Unmatched junction bases numbered 13, after V lost 4 bases and J lost 7 bases. The CDR3 totals 17 residues. The germline gives CDR1 SGHNT, CDR2 YYREEE (reference sequence). The CDR3 here is CASSLGTGGRGGNEQFF. For the CDR3, the DNA is TGTGCCAGCAGCCTCGGGACAGGGGGAAGGGGAGGGAATGAGCAGTTCTTC.

This chain connects TRBV28 to TRBJ2-7; 7 nucleotides line up with TRBD2. Germline CDR1 reads MDHEN; CDR2 reads SYDVKM. This CDR3 comprises 14 residues. The junction had 8 bases not matched to a gene; V was cut back by 4 bases and J by 5 bases. The CDR3 spells CASSSPGGQDEQYF. Written as DNA, the CDR3 is TGTGCCAGCAGTTCCCCGGGGGGTCAGGACGAGCAGTACTTC.

The rearrangement uses TRBV2 and TRBJ1-2, with 9 nucleotides matching TRBD1. The CDR3 is 17 residues long. The junction had 8 bases not matched to a gene; V was cut back by 3 bases and J by 0 bases. Per the germline V gene, CDR1 is SNHLY and CDR2 is FYNNEI. CDR3 residues: CASSDGQGSTPNYGYTF. CDR3 DNA sequence: TGTGCCAGCAGTGATGGACAGGGGTCTACTCCTAACTATGGCTACACCTTC.

The chain employs TRBV2 and TRBJ2-7, with a tentative D call TRBD2 (6 bases). The CDR3 contains 14 residues. CDR1 is SNHLY and CDR2 is FYNNEI in the germline V gene. The V and J ends lost 1 base and 1 base respectively, with 8 bases between them. The CDR3 is CASSEVGSSYEQYF. In nucleotides, the CDR3 is TGTGCCAGCAGTGAAGTCGGGAGTTCCTACGAGCAGTACTTC.

Remarks on this clone: Other DNA sequences within the sample encode an identical CDR3. The CDR3 DNA reads as TGTGCCAGCAGTTACGGGGGGTCCTACAATGAGCAGTTCTTC. It specifies CASSYGGSYNEQFF. The genes are TRBV6-5 and TRBJ2-1; D is possibly TRBD2 (6 bases). Germline V lookup: CDR1 MNHEY, CDR2 SVGAGI. The CDR3 is 14 residues long. The V end was cut by 2 bases, the J end by 1 base, with 6 bases between.